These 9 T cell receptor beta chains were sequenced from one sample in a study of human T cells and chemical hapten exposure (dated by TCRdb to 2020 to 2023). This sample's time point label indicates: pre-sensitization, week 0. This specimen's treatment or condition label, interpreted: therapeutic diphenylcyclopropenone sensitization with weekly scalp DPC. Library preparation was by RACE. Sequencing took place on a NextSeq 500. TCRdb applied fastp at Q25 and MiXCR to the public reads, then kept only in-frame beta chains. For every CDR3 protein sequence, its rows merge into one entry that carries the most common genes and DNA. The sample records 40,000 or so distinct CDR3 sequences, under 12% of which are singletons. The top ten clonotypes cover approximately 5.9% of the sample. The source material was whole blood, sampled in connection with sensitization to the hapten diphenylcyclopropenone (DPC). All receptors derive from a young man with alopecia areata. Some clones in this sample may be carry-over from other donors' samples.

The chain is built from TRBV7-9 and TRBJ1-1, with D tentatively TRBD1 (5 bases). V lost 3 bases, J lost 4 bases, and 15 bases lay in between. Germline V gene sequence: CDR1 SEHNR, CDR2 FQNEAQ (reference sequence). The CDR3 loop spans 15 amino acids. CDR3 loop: CASSLSGRGSTEAFF. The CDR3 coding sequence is TGTGCCAGCAGCTTGTCGGGACGGGGGTCCACTGAAGCTTTCTTT. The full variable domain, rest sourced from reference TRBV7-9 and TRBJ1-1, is DTGVSQNPRHKITKRGQNVTFRCDPISEHNRLYWYRQTLGQGPEFLTYFQNEAQLEKSRLLSDRFSAERPKGSFSTLEIQRTEQGDSAMYLCASSLSGRGSTEAFFGQGTRLTVV.

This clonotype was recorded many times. The CDR3 loop reads CASGLTGRGNTIYF. Written as DNA, the CDR3 is TGTGCTAGTGGTTTAACAGGACGAGGAAACACCATATATTTT. The chain has TRBV12-5 and TRBJ1-3; D is perhaps TRBD1 (5 bases). Germline V gives CDR1 LGHNT, CDR2 FRNRAP. Trimming cost V 3 bases and J 4 bases, with 10 bases left between them. CDR3 length: 14 amino acids.

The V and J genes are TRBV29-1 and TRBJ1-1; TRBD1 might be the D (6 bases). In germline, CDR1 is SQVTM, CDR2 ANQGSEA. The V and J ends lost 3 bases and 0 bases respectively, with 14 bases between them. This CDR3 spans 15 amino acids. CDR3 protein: CSVEGARQLNTEAFF. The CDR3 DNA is TGCAGCGTTGAGGGGGCGAGGCAACTGAACACTGAAGCTTTCTTT.

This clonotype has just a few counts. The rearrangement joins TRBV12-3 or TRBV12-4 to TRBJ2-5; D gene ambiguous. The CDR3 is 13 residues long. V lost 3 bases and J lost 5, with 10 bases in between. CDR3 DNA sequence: TGTGCCAGCAGTTTGTACAATGGGGAGACCCAGTACTTC. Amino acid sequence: CASSLYNGETQYF.

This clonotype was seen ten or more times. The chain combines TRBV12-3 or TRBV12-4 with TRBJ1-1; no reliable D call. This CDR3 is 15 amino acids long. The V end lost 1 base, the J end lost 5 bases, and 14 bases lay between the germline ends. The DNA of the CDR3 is TGTGCCAGCAGTTTAGTGGGCCGAAGTCTAACTGAAGCTTTCTTT. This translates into CASSLVGRSLTEAFF.

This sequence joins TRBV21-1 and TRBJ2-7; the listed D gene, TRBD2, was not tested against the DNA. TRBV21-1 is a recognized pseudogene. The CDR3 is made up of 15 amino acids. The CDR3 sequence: CASSKAWQRAYEQYF. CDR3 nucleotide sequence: TGTGCCAGCAGCAAAGCTTGGCAGAGGGCCTACGAGCAGTACTTC.

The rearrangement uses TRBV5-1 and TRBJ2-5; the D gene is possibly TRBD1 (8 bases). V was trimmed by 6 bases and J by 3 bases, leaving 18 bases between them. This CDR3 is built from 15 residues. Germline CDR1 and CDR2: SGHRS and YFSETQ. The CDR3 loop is CASIGQGLAEETQYF. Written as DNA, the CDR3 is TGCGCCAGCATAGGACAGGGCCTAGCGGAAGAGACCCAGTACTTC.

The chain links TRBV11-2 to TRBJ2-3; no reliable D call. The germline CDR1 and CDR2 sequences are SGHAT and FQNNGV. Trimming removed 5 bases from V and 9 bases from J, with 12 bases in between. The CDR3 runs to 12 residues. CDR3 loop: CASSPPTPTQYF. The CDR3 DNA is TGTGCCAGCAGCCCGCCGACGCCCACGCAGTATTTT.

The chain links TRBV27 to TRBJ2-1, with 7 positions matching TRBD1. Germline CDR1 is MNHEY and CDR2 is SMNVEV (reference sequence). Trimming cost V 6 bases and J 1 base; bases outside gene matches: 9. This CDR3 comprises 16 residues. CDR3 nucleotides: TGTGCCAGCAGCCGAGACAGGGACCTATCCTACAATGAGCAGTTCTTC. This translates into CASSRDRDLSYNEQFF.